These 6 T cell receptor beta chains originate from one sample sequenced in a study of OX40 agonist ivuxolimab in advanced cancers. Libraries were prepared by immunoSEQ multiplex PCR; TCRdb keeps only in-frame clonotypes and omits some of them. The sample holds tens of thousands of clones, roughly nine tenths seen once. Material: CD4+ or CD8+ T cells sorted from blood, obtained in a trial of the OX40 agonist ivuxolimab. The receptor source for this set is an adult with an advanced solid tumor such as melanoma, head and neck, liver or kidney cancer.

V gene TRBV7-3 combines with J gene TRBJ2-3; possibly TRBD2 for D (6 bases). The V and J ends lost 4 bases and 5 bases respectively, with 13 bases between them. Germline CDR1 SGHTA, CDR2 FQGTGA. The CDR3 has 14 residues. The CDR3 DNA sequence: TGTGCCAGCAGCTCCTCAGGGACTGGAGATACGCAGTATTTT. It is translated as CASSSSGTGDTQYF. Based on the CDR3 plus reference TRBV7-3 and TRBJ2-3, the full variable domain is GAGVSQTPSNKVTEKGKYVELRCDPISGHTALYWYRQSLGQGPEFLIYFQGTGAADDSGLPNDRFFAVRPEGSVSTLKIQRTERGDSAVYLCASSSSGTGDTQYFGPGTRLTVL.

This chain connects TRBV7-9 to TRBJ2-1, with 9 bases that match TRBD1. Germline CDR1 reads SEHNR; CDR2 reads FQNEAQ (reference sequence). The CDR3 extends over 16 amino acids. V lost 2 bases and J lost 9; bases outside the gene matches: 11. The CDR3 here is CASSLQGTGWLGEQFF. CDR3 sequence (DNA): TGTGCCAGCAGCTTACAAGGGACAGGGTGGTTGGGTGAGCAGTTCTTC.

The table lists this clone with a count of one. This chain links TRBV7-9 with TRBJ2-1; D is possibly TRBD1 or TRBD2 (5 bases each). This CDR3 is built from 12 residues. Trimming took off 7 bases at V and 8 bases at J, with 12 bases between the two ends. The germline gives CDR1 SEHNR, CDR2 FQNEAQ (reference sequence). The CDR3 sequence: CASTLGADEQFF. The CDR3 coding sequence is TGTGCCAGCACCCTCGGGGCCGATGAGCAGTTCTTC.

CDR3 loop: CSVEGLPTNTGELFF. CDR3 coding DNA: TGCAGCGTTGAAGGCCTACCTACGAACACCGGGGAGCTGTTTTTT. The V gene is TRBV29-1, the J gene TRBJ2-2, with no clear D. The length of the CDR3 is 15 residues. V lost 1 base and J 0 bases, leaving 9 bases between the germline ends. Germline V gives CDR1 SQVTM, CDR2 ANQGSEA.

This clone was picked up a small number of times. The rearrangement uses TRBV19 and TRBJ2-5, with D maybe TRBD2 (7 bases). Between the trimmed V and J ends, which lost 11 bases and 5 bases, there was a span of 21 bases. CDR3 length: 14 amino acids. Germline values: CDR1 LNHDA, CDR2 SQIVND (reference sequence). CDR3 in amino acids: CAVGGGLHLETQYF. In nucleotides, the CDR3 is TGTGCCGTTGGAGGGGGACTACACCTTGAGACCCAGTACTTC.

This chain uses TRBV5-5 with TRBJ1-5, with D perhaps matching TRBD1 (5 bases). With 4 bases removed from V and 5 bases from J, the gap between germline ends came to 19 bases. Germline V gene data show CDR1 as SGHKS and CDR2 as YYEKEE (reference sequence). This CDR3 has 16 amino acids. CDR3 residues: CASSPILIGAYQPQHF. Written as DNA, the CDR3 is TGTGCCAGCAGCCCGATTTTAATCGGGGCCTATCAGCCCCAGCATTTT.